Following are 4 T cell receptor beta chains from one sample sequenced in a study of neurological immune-mediated disorders. In TCRdb, the 5' RACE reads were re-called with MiXCR into one record per CDR3 protein. The profile covers roughly 90,000 distinct CDR3 sequences, with 3% to 4% appearing a single time and about 3% taken by the ten largest. Sequencing was done on a sample of PBMCs. The source of these receptors is a woman aged 45-60 years with multiple sclerosis.

In its sample, this clonotype was seen many times. This chain joins TRBV10-3 and TRBJ1-5; 7 nucleotides match TRBD1. V shed 0 bases, J shed 9 bases, and the junction held 5 bases outside the gene matches. Germline V lookup: CDR1 ENHRY, CDR2 SYGVKD. The CDR3 consists of 14 residues. The CDR3 coding sequence is TGTGCCATCAGTGAGTCGCCTAGGGGGCGGCCCCAGCATTTT. It is translated as CAISESPRGRPQHF.

The chain couples TRBV7-9 to TRBJ1-2; D is possibly TRBD1 (6 bases). The CDR3 consists of 13 residues. Germline CDR1 is SEHNR and CDR2 is FQNEAQ (reference sequence). The V gene lost 2 bases and the J gene lost 8 bases, with 12 bases spanning the gap. Here the CDR3 reads CASSLLSGEGYTF. DNA of the CDR3: TGTGCCAGCAGCTTACTCTCAGGGGAGGGCTACACCTTC.

The chain links TRBV3-1 to TRBJ2-5; D not certain. V lost 2 bases, J lost 3 bases, and 7 bases lay in between. Germline V lookup: CDR1 LGHDT, CDR2 YNNKEL (reference sequence). The CDR3 is 13 amino acids. CDR3 in amino acids: CASSQTHKETQYF. Here the CDR3 DNA reads TGTGCCAGCAGCCAAACACACAAAGAGACCCAGTACTTC.

Ten or more counts support this clonotype. The chain combines TRBV5-1 with TRBJ1-1; unclear D gene. The CDR3 is 16 residues long. Deletions cut 3 bases from V and 0 bases from J, with 15 bases between. CDR1 and CDR2 from the germline V gene are SGHRS and YFSETQ. CDR3 protein: CASSSGGARMNTEAFF. CDR3 coding DNA: TGCGCCAGCAGCTCGGGCGGTGCCCGCATGAACACTGAAGCTTTCTTT.